The 13 T cell receptor beta chains below were found in one sample sequenced in a study of blood T cell repertoires in COVID-19. TCRdb's table, derived via immunoSEQ multiplex PCR, lists solely in-frame clones and lacks some. The sample has 95,000 or so clones, approximately 85% seen once. Sequencing used peripheral blood. Receptors were obtained from a woman at least 80 years old with active or convalescent COVID-19.

This sequence joins TRBV10-3 and TRBJ1-5; the match to TRBD1 covers 7 bases. Per the germline V gene, CDR1 is ENHRY and CDR2 is SYGVKD. The CDR3 is 16 amino acids. Unmatched junction bases numbered 4, after V lost 0 bases and J lost 2 bases. In nucleotides, the CDR3 is TGTGCCATCAGTGAGTCGAGCAGGGGGGGCAATCAGCCCCAGCATTTT. As protein: CAISESSRGGNQPQHF.

This chain links TRBV2 with TRBJ2-5; 8 bases are shared with TRBD1. This CDR3 contains 15 residues. J lost 4 bases, V lost 1 base, and 5 bases had no gene match. Looked up from germline, CDR1 is SNHLY and CDR2 is FYNNEI. The CDR3 here is CASSEDRGAGETQYF. In nucleotides, the CDR3 is TGTGCCAGCAGTGAAGACAGGGGGGCGGGAGAGACCCAGTACTTC.

V usage is TRBV28 and J usage is TRBJ1-2; TRBD1 might be the D (5 bases). V was cut by 4 bases and J by 8 bases, with 23 bases left in between. From germline, CDR1 is MDHEN and CDR2 SYDVKM. This CDR3 region has 16 residues. The DNA of the CDR3 is TGTGCCAGCAGTTCGCCGGGGGACCCTGCACTGGCCGGCTACACCTTC. As protein: CASSSPGDPALAGYTF.

The chain uses TRBV6-5 and TRBJ2-2; 9 nucleotides match TRBD1. V was clipped by 6 bases and J by 3 bases; unmatched bases: 5. Germline CDR1 is MNHEY and CDR2 is SVGAGI. The CDR3 is made up of 15 amino acids. This CDR3 is CASRRQGGYTGELFF. The DNA for the CDR3 is TGTGCCAGCAGGAGACAGGGGGGGTACACCGGGGAGCTGTTTTTT.

The chain is built from TRBV9 and TRBJ2-2, with D perhaps matching TRBD1 (5 bases). There are 15 residues in the CDR3. V was shortened by 1 base and J by 4 bases, with 11 bases between the two germline ends. From germline, CDR1 is SGDLS and CDR2 YYNGEE. The CDR3 sequence is CASSVLGDSTGELFF. Here the CDR3 DNA reads TGTGCCAGCAGCGTATTAGGGGATAGCACCGGGGAGCTGTTTTTT.

The chain links TRBV11-2 to TRBJ2-1; 9 positions match TRBD2. V lost 6 bases to trimming and J lost 1 base; unmatched junction nucleotides: 7. Looked up from germline, CDR1 is SGHAT and CDR2 is FQNNGV. This CDR3 comprises 16 residues. CDR3 loop: CASRPGGLASYNEQFF. For the CDR3, the DNA is TGTGCCAGCAGGCCTGGTGGACTAGCGTCCTACAATGAGCAGTTCTTC. Filled out from reference TRBV11-2 and TRBJ2-1, the complete variable domain reads EAGVAQSPRYKIIEKRQSVAFWCNPISGHATLYWYQQILGQGPKLLIQFQNNGVVDDSQLPKDRFSAERLKGVDSTLKIQPAKLEDSAVYLCASRPGGLASYNEQFFGPGTRLTVL.

The CDR3: CASSLKKGAGYGTEAFF. In DNA, the CDR3 is TGTGCCAGCAGCTTAAAGAAGGGGGCGGGATATGGCACTGAAGCTTTCTTT. The V and J genes are TRBV7-8 and TRBJ1-1; TRBD1 matches at 7 bases. Germline V gene sequence: CDR1 SGHVS, CDR2 FQNEAQ. After removal of 2 bases from V and 4 bases from J, the junction contained 13 bases not matched to a gene. The CDR3 has 17 residues. Combining the CDR3 with reference TRBV7-8 and TRBJ1-1 gives the whole variable domain GAGVSQSPRYKVAKRGQDVALRCDPISGHVSLFWYQQALGQGPEFLTYFQNEAQLDKSGLPSDRFFAERPEGSVSTLKIQRTQQEDSAVYLCASSLKKGAGYGTEAFFGQGTRLTVV.

V is TRBV4-1 and J is TRBJ1-4; 8 bases line up with TRBD1. J was trimmed by 8 bases and V by 0 bases; bases with no gene match: 8. The CDR3 contains 16 residues. From germline, CDR1 is MGHRA and CDR2 YSYEKL. The CDR3 DNA is TGCGCCAGCAGCCAAGACATTGGACAGGGTCAAGAAAAACTGTTTTTT. It translates to CASSQDIGQGQEKLFF.

The rearrangement joins TRBV7-8 to TRBJ2-1; D is ambiguous. CDR3 length equals 12 residues. Per germline, CDR1 SGHVS and CDR2 FQNEAQ. Trimming stripped 2 bases from V and 9 bases from J, with 8 bases between. In DNA form, the CDR3 reads TGTGCCAGCAGCTTATTAAGGAGTGAGCAGTTCTTC. This codes for CASSLLRSEQFF.

J is TRBJ2-7 and V is TRBV10-2; 7 bases map to TRBD1. With V trimmed by 4 bases and J by 6 bases, 6 bases remained unmatched. Germline V gene sequence: CDR1 WSHSY, CDR2 SAAADI. This CDR3 is 13 amino acids long. CDR3 in amino acids: CASSATGDGEQYF. The CDR3 region has the DNA TGCGCCAGCAGTGCCACAGGGGACGGCGAGCAGTACTTC.

The V gene is TRBV6-5, the J gene TRBJ2-7; maybe TRBD2 (5 bases). The CDR3 totals 13 residues. Per germline, CDR1 MNHEY and CDR2 SVGAGI. Deletions cut 7 bases from V and 2 bases from J, with 12 bases between. CDR3 protein: CASTEGSPYEQYF. The CDR3 DNA is TGTGCCAGCACAGAAGGGAGCCCCTACGAGCAGTACTTC.

The rearrangement links TRBV15 to TRBJ2-7; 7 bases map to TRBD1. The junction had 7 bases not matched to a gene; V was cut back by 1 base and J by 4 bases. Germline V gene sequence: CDR1 LNHNV, CDR2 YYDKDF (reference sequence). This CDR3 is built from 15 residues. The CDR3 is CATSRAAGGRYEQYF. The DNA of the CDR3 is TGTGCCACCAGCAGAGCGGCAGGGGGTAGGTACGAGCAGTACTTC.

The V and J genes are TRBV5-4 and TRBJ1-3; no clear D. Trimming shortened V by 0 bases and J by 3 bases, and 4 bases separated the two germline ends. Germline assignment: CDR1 SGHNT and CDR2 YYREEE (reference sequence). CDR3 size: 13 residues. The CDR3 sequence: CASSLVNGNTIYF. DNA of the CDR3: TGTGCCAGCAGCTTGGTTAATGGAAACACCATATATTTT.